Each of the 16 T cell receptor beta chains below was sequenced from the same sample in a study of control samples from healthy donors and cancer patients. The protocol was immunoSEQ multiplex PCR, while the TCRdb copy is restricted to in-frame clones and leaves out a portion. The sample carries about 140,000 clones, roughly 90% recorded once. Material: blood. The receptors come from a man between 25 and 39 years old in good health.

The chain recombines TRBV2 with TRBJ2-1; 12 positions match TRBD2. Trimming at V came to 1 base and at J to 7 bases, leaving 14 bases not matched to a gene. Germline V gene sequence: CDR1 SNHLY, CDR2 FYNNEI. CDR3 length: 19 amino acids. The CDR3 sequence: CASSEDLAGGPGFMNEQFF. CDR3 DNA: TGTGCCAGCAGTGAAGATCTAGCGGGAGGGCCTGGATTTATGAATGAGCAGTTCTTC.

The chain employs TRBV6-1 and TRBJ1-3, with TRBD1 as a possible D gene (5 bases). Looked up from germline, CDR1 is MNHNS and CDR2 is SASEGT. The length of the CDR3 is 16 residues. Trimming shortened V by 2 bases and J by 2 bases, and 13 bases separated the two germline ends. CDR3 coding DNA: TGTGCCAGCAGTGAAACGATGGGGGAAGCTGGAAACACCATATATTTT. Translated: CASSETMGEAGNTIYF.

This rearrangement joins TRBV29-1 to TRBJ1-3; D is perhaps TRBD1 (6 bases). Germline CDR1 and CDR2: SQVTM and ANQGSEA. Trimming took 7 bases from V and 2 from J, leaving 12 bases between them. The CDR3 totals 13 residues. CDR3 amino acids: CSGLDSPGNTIYF. The CDR3 DNA sequence: TGCAGCGGACTGGACAGCCCTGGAAACACCATATATTTT.

The chain links TRBV10-3 to TRBJ2-7; TRBD2 aligns across 9 bases. The trim removed 6 bases at V and 5 bases at J, leaving 8 bases unmatched. The CDR3 contains 14 residues. Germline V gene sequence: CDR1 ENHRY, CDR2 SYGVKD. For the CDR3, the DNA is TGTGCCATCAGAATAGCGGGAGCGGGCGACGAGCAGTACTTC. It specifies CAIRIAGAGDEQYF.

J is TRBJ1-1 and V is TRBV14; the match to TRBD1 covers 8 bases. Germline-derived CDR1 and CDR2 are SGHDN and FVKESK. V gave up 4 bases and J gave up 5 bases; unmatched junction bases: 9. The length of the CDR3 is 15 residues. CDR3 amino acids: CASSRFQGAGTEAFF. The DNA of the CDR3 is TGTGCCAGCAGCCGGTTCCAGGGGGCTGGGACTGAAGCTTTCTTT. The variable domain in full, with the rest retrieved from reference TRBV14 and TRBJ1-1, is EAGVTQFPSHSVIEKGQTVTLRCDPISGHDNLYWYRRVMGKEIKFLLHFVKESKQDESGMPNNRFLAERTGGTYSTLKVQPAELEDSGVYFCASSRFQGAGTEAFFGQGTRLTVV.

The chain has TRBV3-1 (or the pseudogene TRBV3-2) and TRBJ2-1; TRBD2 matches at 8 bases. This CDR3 is 15 amino acids long. The trim removed 4 bases at V and 4 bases at J, leaving 6 bases unmatched. Germline CDR1 is LGHDT and CDR2 is YNNKEL (reference sequence). CDR3 sequence reads: CASSRGLELYNEQFF. The CDR3 coding sequence is TGTGCCAGCAGCCGGGGACTAGAACTTTACAATGAGCAGTTCTTC.

This clone was observed once. J is TRBJ1-5 and V is TRBV18; no firm D call. Germline CDR1 is KGHSH and CDR2 is LQKENI. Between the trimmed V and J ends, which lost 6 bases and 0 bases, there was a span of 9 bases. This CDR3 has 14 amino acids. CDR3 in DNA: TGTGCCAGCTCCAAGGAATATAGCAATCAGCCCCAGCATTTT. As protein: CASSKEYSNQPQHF.

The chain employs TRBV28 and TRBJ1-6; 8 bases map to TRBD1. The CDR3 spans 14 residues. J lost 4 bases, V lost 8 bases, and 4 bases had no gene match. Per the germline V gene, CDR1 is MDHEN and CDR2 is SYDVKM. The CDR3 region is CASARQGYNSPLHF. CDR3 coding DNA: TGTGCCAGCGCTCGACAGGGGTATAATTCACCCCTCCACTTT.

The chain joins TRBV7-9 to TRBJ1-4; 8 positions match TRBD1. The CDR3 length is 17 residues. Germline V lookup: CDR1 SEHNR, CDR2 FQNEAQ (reference sequence). The ends lost 5 bases at V and 3 bases at J; junction bases unmatched: 11. For the CDR3, the DNA is TGTGCCAGCAGCCCCCCGGGCGCAGGGGGCCCTAATGAAAAACTGTTTTTT. The encoded protein is CASSPPGAGGPNEKLFF.

The chain couples TRBV2 to TRBJ1-2; 8 bases are shared with TRBD1. CDR3 length equals 15 residues. The germline CDR1 and CDR2 sequences are SNHLY and FYNNEI. V shed 8 bases, J shed 6 bases, and the junction held 14 bases outside the gene matches. CDR3 sequence (DNA): TGTGCCAGCGCGAGTCTTTCGCAGGGGGCAAATGGCTACACCTTC. Its protein product is CASASLSQGANGYTF.

The rearrangement links TRBV14 to TRBJ2-3; D remains unclear. The CDR3 is 15 residues long. The germline V gene has CDR1 SGHDN and CDR2 FVKESK. Trimming left V 0 bases short and J 1 base short, with 8 bases between. The CDR3: CASSQDRTGTDTQYF. The CDR3 nucleotides are TGTGCCAGCAGCCAAGATAGGACGGGCACAGATACGCAGTATTTT. The variable domain in full, with the rest retrieved from reference TRBV14 and TRBJ2-3, is EAGVTQFPSHSVIEKGQTVTLRCDPISGHDNLYWYRRVMGKEIKFLLHFVKESKQDESGMPNNRFLAERTGGTYSTLKVQPAELEDSGVYFCASSQDRTGTDTQYFGPGTRLTVL.

V and J are TRBV7-2 and TRBJ2-1; 10 bases match TRBD2. The CDR3 is 16 amino acids. In germline, CDR1 is SGHTA, CDR2 FQGNSA. V was pared by 5 bases and J by 6 bases, with 10 bases of the junction left unmatched. This chain's CDR3 is CASSPTAGGGVNEQFF. CDR3 sequence (DNA): TGTGCCAGCAGCCCAACAGCGGGAGGGGGGGTCAATGAGCAGTTCTTC.

CDR3 DNA: TGTGCCAGCAGTTTGGGGAGCAATCAGCCCCAGCATTTT. Residues: CASSLGSNQPQHF. This chain links TRBV27 with TRBJ1-5; the D is unclear. Germline V gene lookup returns CDR1 MNHEY and CDR2 SMNVEV (reference sequence). This CDR3 is 13 amino acids long. Trimming shortened V by 3 bases and J by 1 base, and 4 bases separated the two germline ends.

CDR3 coding DNA: TGTGCCAGCAGCGTAGCCGACAGCTTGTCTGGCTACACCTTC. Its translation: CASSVADSLSGYTF. V is TRBV9 and J is TRBJ1-2; TRBD1 is a possible D gene (5 bases). The ends were cut back, 0 bases at V and 7 bases at J, with 13 bases in the middle. The CDR3 is 14 amino acids. From germline, CDR1 is SGDLS and CDR2 YYNGEE.

This rearrangement joins TRBV7-2 to TRBJ2-1, with D possibly being TRBD1 (5 bases). The V end was cut by 3 bases, the J end by 0 bases, with 21 bases between. Germline loops: CDR1 SGHTA, CDR2 FQGNSA. The CDR3 length is 19 residues. The CDR3 region is CASSFTLIRQKSSYNEQFF. Here the CDR3 DNA reads TGTGCCAGCAGCTTCACCTTGATACGACAGAAGAGCTCCTACAATGAGCAGTTCTTC.

The gene calls are TRBV7-9 and TRBJ2-5, with a tentative D call TRBD2 (6 bases). V dropped 2 bases and J dropped 5 bases, with 18 bases sitting between them. The CDR3 is 16 residues long. Germline loops: CDR1 SEHNR, CDR2 FQNEAQ (reference sequence). The DNA for the CDR3 is TGTGCCAGCAGCTTAACCGGCGGGACGGGCGGGGAGACCCAGTACTTC. Its protein is CASSLTGGTGGETQYF. The whole variable domain, filled in from reference TRBV7-9 and TRBJ2-5, reads DTGVSQNPRHKITKRGQNVTFRCDPISEHNRLYWYRQTLGQGPEFLTYFQNEAQLEKSRLLSDRFSAERPKGSFSTLEIQRTEQGDSAMYLCASSLTGGTGGETQYFGPGTRLLVL.